The 28 T cell receptor beta chains reported below all come from one sample, sequenced in a study of blood T cell repertoires in COVID-19. Clones were read by immunoSEQ multiplex PCR, and TCRdb kept only the in-frame ones, dropping some. The sample lists 75,000 to 100,000 clones; approximately 87% were seen once. The specimen was peripheral blood. Source of these receptors: a human donor in a cohort sampled during active COVID-19.

The J gene is TRBJ2-2, the V gene TRBV4-1, with D possibly matching TRBD1 (5 bases). V lost 5 bases and J 3 bases, leaving 13 bases between the germline ends. Looked up from germline, CDR1 is MGHRA and CDR2 is YSYEKL. This CDR3 is built from 15 residues. CDR3 bases: TGCGCCAGCAGCTCTCATACCAGGGACACCGGGGAGCTGTTTTTT. Encoded protein: CASSSHTRDTGELFF.

This clone was detected once. This sequence joins TRBV4-1 and TRBJ2-5, with 9 positions matching TRBD2. The V gene's germline CDR1 is MGHRA and CDR2 YSYEKL. The CDR3 extends over 14 amino acids. V trimming: 3 bases; J trimming: 2 bases; junction bases outside the gene matches: 1. CDR3 amino acids: CASSHLAGQETQYF. For the CDR3, the DNA is TGCGCCAGCAGCCATCTAGCGGGACAAGAGACCCAGTACTTC.

The chain uses TRBV5-6 and TRBJ2-1, with 8 bases matching TRBD2. Germline V gene data show CDR1 as SGHDT and CDR2 as YYEEEE. The CDR3 is 16 residues long. V was pared by 1 base and J by 7 bases, with 10 bases of the junction left unmatched. This CDR3 is CASSLLSGGALNEQFF. CDR3 DNA: TGTGCCAGCAGCTTGCTCTCCGGGGGGGCCTTGAATGAGCAGTTCTTC.

The chain is built from TRBV6-2 or TRBV6-3 and TRBJ1-2; possibly TRBD1 for D (6 bases). Germline CDR1 and CDR2: MNHEY and SVGEGT. The V gene lost 6 bases and the J gene lost 8 bases, with 22 bases spanning the gap. The CDR3 has 15 residues. In DNA, the CDR3 is TGTGCCAGCAGCCCTAGTCAGGGGACGCTTCGGGGCTACACCTTC. Translation gives CASSPSQGTLRGYTF.

The chain uses TRBV6-5 and TRBJ2-7, with TRBD1 matching 8 bases. Germline loops: CDR1 MNHEY, CDR2 SVGAGI. This CDR3 has 15 residues. J lost 0 bases, V lost 5 bases, and 6 bases had no gene match. CDR3 in DNA: TGTGCCAGCAGTAGGGGTGACAGGGGCTCCTACGAGCAGTACTTC. This encodes CASSRGDRGSYEQYF.

This clone appeared a single time. This chain joins TRBV11-2 and TRBJ1-3; D remains ambiguous. The V gene's germline CDR1 is SGHAT and CDR2 FQNNGV. This CDR3 spans 15 amino acids. The V end lost 0 bases, the J end lost 8 bases, and 14 bases lay between the germline ends. CDR3 protein: CASSLEWSRGDTIYF. The DNA for the CDR3 is TGTGCCAGCAGCTTAGAGTGGTCAAGAGGAGACACCATATATTTT.

The chain carries TRBV27 and TRBJ2-1; 12 bases align to TRBD2. The CDR3 extends over 17 amino acids. The germline CDR1 and CDR2 sequences are MNHEY and SMNVEV (reference sequence). V was clipped by 4 bases and J by 8 bases; unmatched bases: 12. CDR3 nucleotides: TGTGCCAGCAGTTCCTTTCCCGGACTAGCGGGAATCGATGAGCAGTTCTTC. As protein: CASSSFPGLAGIDEQFF.

The genes are TRBV10-3 and TRBJ1-6; weak D call: TRBD1 (5 bases). V lost 8 bases and J lost 10, with 15 bases in between. CDR1 is ENHRY, CDR2 SYGVKD, per germline. The CDR3 runs to 13 residues. CDR3 nucleotides: TGTGCCATCCAGGACAACCCCTCGTCACCCCTCCACTTT. Its protein is CAIQDNPSSPLHF.

V and J are TRBV19 and TRBJ2-1; D is unclear. There are 16 residues in the CDR3. Germline lookup yields CDR1 LNHDA and CDR2 SQIVND (reference sequence). Trimming shortened V by 5 bases and J by 0 bases, and 14 bases separated the two germline ends. The DNA for the CDR3 is TGTGCCAGTAGTGCCGCTGCGTTTAGCTCCTACAATGAGCAGTTCTTC. Protein: CASSAAAFSSYNEQFF.

This rearrangement joins TRBV19 to TRBJ2-5; 10 positions agree with TRBD1. V lost 4 bases and J lost 2; bases outside the gene matches: 7. The germline V gene has CDR1 LNHDA and CDR2 SQIVND (reference sequence). The CDR3 covers 16 residues. Here the CDR3 reads CASSTTGTGDQETQYF. CDR3 bases: TGTGCCAGTAGTACTACCGGGACAGGGGATCAAGAGACCCAGTACTTC.

J is TRBJ2-1 and V is TRBV7-9; D not certain. Germline V gives CDR1 SEHNR, CDR2 FQNEAQ (reference sequence). Trimming cost V 2 bases and J 5 bases, with 10 bases left between them. The CDR3 spans 14 residues. The CDR3 coding sequence is TGTGCCAGCAGCTTATTCGGCGGTGACAATGAGCAGTTCTTC. Translated, it gives CASSLFGGDNEQFF.

The CDR3 sequence: CATSIGQGNTEAFF. The CDR3, as DNA: TGTGCCACCAGCATAGGACAGGGGAACACTGAAGCTTTCTTT. The chain recombines TRBV15 with TRBJ1-1; 8 bases map to TRBD1. Germline V gene sequence: CDR1 LNHNV, CDR2 YYDKDF (reference sequence). This CDR3 has 14 residues. V lost 4 bases and J lost 1; bases outside the gene matches: 2.

The chain combines TRBV6-1 with TRBJ1-5; possibly TRBD1 for D (6 bases). CDR3 length equals 13 residues. Germline CDR1 MNHNS, CDR2 SASEGT. V lost 2 bases and J 4 bases, leaving 6 bases between the germline ends. CDR3 coding DNA: TGTGCCAGCAGTGAACAGGGGAATCAGCCCCAGCATTTT. Translating gives CASSEQGNQPQHF.

The V and J genes are TRBV5-1 and TRBJ2-1, with 8 bases identical to TRBD2. Germline lookup yields CDR1 SGHRS and CDR2 YFSETQ. J was trimmed by 5 bases and V by 0 bases; bases with no gene match: 7. The CDR3 spans 16 residues. CDR3 nucleotides: TGCGCCAGCAGCTTGGTCTGGCGGGAGGTCCACAATGAGCAGTTCTTC. This sequence encodes CASSLVWREVHNEQFF.

V and J are TRBV19 and TRBJ1-4; TRBD1 agrees at 8 bases. Per germline, CDR1 LNHDA and CDR2 SQIVND (reference sequence). The CDR3 has 16 amino acids. J was trimmed by 0 bases and V by 4 bases; bases with no gene match: 4. CDR3 protein: CASSTGQGATNEKLFF. In nucleotides, the CDR3 is TGTGCCAGTAGTACCGGACAGGGTGCAACTAATGAAAAACTGTTTTTT.

The chain uses TRBV5-1 and TRBJ2-7; 7 nucleotides match TRBD2. The trim removed 0 bases at V and 2 bases at J, leaving 2 bases unmatched. CDR1 is SGHRS and CDR2 is YFSETQ in the germline V gene. The CDR3 consists of 14 residues. This CDR3 is CASSLDGGAYEQYF. Written as DNA, the CDR3 is TGCGCCAGCAGCTTGGATGGGGGGGCCTACGAGCAGTACTTC.

The chain joins TRBV3-1 (or the pseudogene TRBV3-2) to TRBJ1-6, with 7 bases fitting TRBD1. The CDR3 length is 16 residues. Germline V lookup: CDR1 LGHDT, CDR2 YNNKEL (reference sequence). V shed 2 bases, J shed 2 bases, and the junction held 3 bases outside the gene matches. The CDR3 loop is CASSQLGGAYNSPLHF. The CDR3 DNA reads TGTGCCAGCAGCCAATTAGGGGGCGCCTATAATTCACCCCTCCACTTT.

This chain links TRBV19 with TRBJ1-4; D unclear. Deletions cut 5 bases from V and 8 bases from J, with 21 bases between. Germline CDR1 LNHDA, CDR2 SQIVND (reference sequence). This CDR3 spans 16 amino acids. CDR3 sequence reads: CASSPPLMAFGEKLFF. As DNA, the CDR3 is TGTGCCAGTAGTCCTCCTTTAATGGCGTTCGGGGAAAAACTGTTTTTT.

The chain's CDR3 is CASSSAGLDTEAFF. The DNA for the CDR3 is TGTGCCAGCAGTTCCGCAGGGCTTGACACTGAAGCTTTCTTT. The V and J genes are TRBV28 and TRBJ1-1, with D possibly matching TRBD1 (5 bases). The CDR3 loop spans 14 amino acids. Trimming removed 4 bases at V and 3 bases at J, with 12 bases between. Per the germline V gene, CDR1 is MDHEN and CDR2 is SYDVKM.

V usage is TRBV9 and J usage is TRBJ2-2; 7 nucleotides agree with TRBD2. CDR3 size: 15 residues. Trimming cost V 3 bases and J 3 bases; bases outside gene matches: 5. Germline V gene data show CDR1 as SGDLS and CDR2 as YYNGEE. CDR3 nucleotide sequence: TGTGCCAGCAGCGCCAGCGGGACTCACACCGGGGAGCTGTTTTTT. Translated, it gives CASSASGTHTGELFF.

The rearrangement uses TRBV6-5 and TRBJ1-2; 8 nucleotides agree with TRBD1. Trimming removed 6 bases from V and 2 bases from J; junction bases left unmatched: 5. Germline CDR1 and CDR2: MNHEY and SVGAGI. The CDR3 contains 14 residues. The DNA for the CDR3 is TGTGCCAGCAGATTAGACAGGGGAAACTATGGCTACACCTTC. The encoded protein is CASRLDRGNYGYTF.

This chain connects TRBV9 to TRBJ2-3; 14 nucleotides line up with TRBD2. CDR3 length: 16 residues. Germline lookup yields CDR1 SGDLS and CDR2 YYNGEE. With 4 bases clipped from V and 4 bases from J, the junction kept 5 bases outside the gene matches. DNA for the CDR3: TGTGCCAGCAGCCCGAGACTAGCGGGGGGGGCAGATACGCAGTATTTT. It specifies CASSPRLAGGADTQYF.

The rearrangement links TRBV7-9 to TRBJ1-2, with D tentatively TRBD1 (6 bases). V was clipped by 7 bases and J by 4 bases, with 16 bases between them. Germline values: CDR1 SEHNR, CDR2 FQNEAQ (reference sequence). There are 14 residues in the CDR3. The CDR3 loop is CASTEDTGFYGYTF. Written as DNA, the CDR3 is TGTGCCAGCACCGAAGATACAGGGTTCTATGGCTACACCTTC.

V is TRBV27 and J is TRBJ2-5; D might be TRBD2 (6 bases). The germline gives CDR1 MNHEY, CDR2 SMNVEV (reference sequence). The CDR3 has 15 amino acids. V was trimmed by 3 bases and J by 1 base, leaving 12 bases between them. As DNA, the CDR3 is TGTGCCAGCAGTTTTTCTGGCGGGACCCAAGAGACCCAGTACTTC. Its translation: CASSFSGGTQETQYF.

The gene calls are TRBV14 and TRBJ1-1, with D unresolved. Trimming removed 7 bases from V and 4 bases from J, with 22 bases in between. Germline V gene data show CDR1 as SGHDN and CDR2 as FVKESK. CDR3 size: 16 residues. The CDR3 coding sequence is TGTGCCAGCACCCCTTATATGGAGGGAAGAAGCACTGAAGCTTTCTTT. This translates into CASTPYMEGRSTEAFF.

The CDR3 sequence is CASTFDPGTEAFF. As DNA, the CDR3 is TGTGCCAGCACCTTTGATCCGGGCACTGAAGCTTTCTTT. The rearrangement links TRBV3-1 (or the pseudogene TRBV3-2) to TRBJ1-1; D remains unclear. The germline V gene has CDR1 LGHDT and CDR2 YNNKEL (reference sequence). The CDR3 sequence is 13 residues long. Trimming stripped 7 bases from V and 4 bases from J, with 13 bases between.

The table lists this clone with a few counts. The gene calls are TRBV5-5 and TRBJ1-6; a weak D match, TRBD1 (5 bases). Germline V CDR1 and CDR2: SGHKS, YYEKEE (reference sequence). V was pared by 4 bases and J by 10 bases, with 27 bases between. The CDR3 is 18 residues long. This CDR3 is CASSLRDPRGLSGSPLHF. As DNA, the CDR3 is TGTGCCAGCAGCCTACGGGACCCCCGAGGGCTGAGCGGGTCACCCCTCCACTTT.

This chain joins TRBV4-2 and TRBJ2-2; D ambiguous. CDR1 is LGHNA and CDR2 is YNFKEQ in the germline V gene. The V and J ends lost 0 bases and 8 bases respectively, with 10 bases between them. The CDR3 loop spans 14 amino acids. The chain's CDR3 is CASSQDLLSGELFF. The CDR3 nucleotides are TGTGCCAGCAGCCAAGATTTACTTTCTGGGGAGCTGTTTTTT.